These 2 T cell receptor beta chains were all obtained from the same sample, sequenced in a study of shared clonotypes between healthy human individuals. Method: immunoSEQ multiplex PCR; TCRdb's copy keeps in-frame clones and lacks some. The profile shows some 1 million clones, around 74% of them singletons. The sequencing input was memory CD4+ T cells sorted from blood. Subset here: CD45RA-negative fraction. The receptors come from a man in his late teens or twenties in good health.

The table lists this clone with a count of one. The V gene is TRBV13, the J gene TRBJ2-7; possible D gene TRBD1, 5 bases. This CDR3 contains 14 residues. V was clipped by 3 bases and J by 4 bases, with 13 bases between them. CDR1 PRHDT and CDR2 FYEKMQ come from the germline V gene (reference sequence). The CDR3 spells CASSLGQGRYEQYF. In DNA, the CDR3 is TGTGCCAGCAGCTTGGGGCAGGGTCGGTACGAGCAGTACTTC.

This chain links TRBV10-3 with TRBJ2-7; 9 nucleotides agree with TRBD1. The germline V gene encodes CDR1 ENHRY and CDR2 SYGVKD. This CDR3 has 13 amino acids. V shed 10 bases and J 2 bases; nucleotides not matched to a gene: 6. CDR3 in DNA: TGTGCCAGCGGACAGGGGCCGACCTACGAGCAGTACTTC. Protein: CASGQGPTYEQYF.